These T cell receptor beta chains were read from a single sample in a study of blood T cell repertoires in COVID-19. Some clones are missing from TCRdb's copy, which holds only in-frame ones; the method was immunoSEQ multiplex PCR. Here the sample spans about 91,000 clones, around 79% being singletons. Material for sequencing was peripheral blood. All receptors come from a woman older than 75 with acute or convalescent COVID-19. Both conserved end residues are part of each CDR3. Each record gives: V gene, D gene, J gene, clone size, CDR3 DNA, CDR3 protein. A D gene is named only where the DNA matches it firmly. A row's size may be missing; if present it is once, few, many or a size class.

TRBV5-1	TRBD1	TRBJ1-6	NA	TGCGCCAGCAGCAGGGGGACAGGGGGTTGGTCGGTGGATTCACCCCTCCACTTT	CASSRGTGGWSVDSPLHF
TRBV7-9	NA	TRBJ2-3	NA	TGTGCCAGCAGCCGTAGCGGCACAGATACGCAGTATTTT	CASSRSGTDTQYF
TRBV19	TRBD2	TRBJ2-1	NA	TGTGCCAGTAGTATTAGCGGGTCAAACTACAATGAGCAGTTCTTC	CASSISGSNYNEQFF
TRBV7-2	NA	TRBJ1-2	NA	TGTGCCAGCACCCCAAGGGGTCCGGAGAATGGCTACACCTTC	CASTPRGPENGYTF
TRBV7-9	TRBD2	TRBJ2-1	NA	TGTGCCAGCAGTCTGACTAGCGGGACCTACAATGAGCAGTTCTTC	CASSLTSGTYNEQFF
TRBV19	NA	TRBJ1-3	NA	TGTGCCAGTTTCTCAGCAGGGGCCCCCCTGAGCTCTGGAAACACCATATATTTT	CASFSAGAPLSSGNTIYF
TRBV5-6	TRBD1	TRBJ1-4	NA	TGTGCCAGCAGCTTGGACAGGGGAGTAAATGAAAAACTGTTTTTT	CASSLDRGVNEKLFF
TRBV7-2	TRBD1	TRBJ1-2	many	TGTGCCAGCAGCTATACGACAGGGTCGGGTGGCTACACCTTC	CASSYTTGSGGYTF
TRBV21-1	NA	TRBJ2-5	NA	TGTGCCAGCAGCATTGGGGCAGGGGATCAAGAGACCCAGTACTTC	CASSIGAGDQETQYF
TRBV10-3	NA	TRBJ1-1	NA	TGTGCCATCCGGGGAAACACTGAAGCTTTCTTT	CAIRGNTEAFF
TRBV30	TRBD1	TRBJ1-2	NA	TGTGCCTGGGCGGACAGGGGAACATATGGCTACACCTTC	CAWADRGTYGYTF
TRBV5-1	TRBD1	TRBJ1-2	NA	TGCGCCAGCGGGGACAGGCCTAAGTATGGCTACACCTTC	CASGDRPKYGYTF
TRBV6-5	TRBD1	TRBJ2-7	NA	TGTGCCAGCACAGGCCGGGACAGGGACGGGTACGAGCAGTACTTC	CASTGRDRDGYEQYF
TRBV19	TRBD1	TRBJ1-1	NA	TGTGCCAGTAGTAAGGTTGGTCAGGGGGCCATGAACACTGAAGCTTTCTTT	CASSKVGQGAMNTEAFF
TRBV18	NA	TRBJ1-1	NA	TGTGCCAGCTCACCCCGACAGGACACTGAAGCTTTCTTT	CASSPRQDTEAFF
TRBV13	TRBD2	TRBJ2-1	NA	TGTGCCAGCAGTTGGGGGGGAAGCTCCTACAATGAGCAGTTCTTC	CASSWGGSSYNEQFF
TRBV5-5	NA	TRBJ1-4	NA	TGTGCCAGCAGCTTGGGCGGGGCAACTAATGAAAAACTGTTTTTT	CASSLGGATNEKLFF
TRBV18	TRBD1	TRBJ1-1	NA	TGTGCCAGCTCATCGGGACAGGGCAACACTGAAGCTTTCTTT	CASSSGQGNTEAFF
TRBV12-5	NA	TRBJ2-1	few	TGTGCTAGTGGTTTGGGGAGGACCTACAATGAGCAGTTCTTC	CASGLGRTYNEQFF
TRBV6-2/TRBV6-3	TRBD2	TRBJ2-3	NA	TGTGCCAGCAGTAAACGCGGACTAGCGGACACGACGCAGTATTTT	CASSKRGLADTTQYF
TRBV5-1	NA	TRBJ1-1	NA	TGCGCCAGCAGCTTGGCGGCGGGAGTTATGAACACTGAAGCTTTCTTT	CASSLAAGVMNTEAFF